Listed below are T cell receptor beta chains from one sample, sequenced in a study of cytomegalovirus exposure and HLA in healthy donors. Assay: immunoSEQ multiplex PCR; the TCRdb copy retains only in-frame clones and omits some. The sample records 95,000 or so clones, around three quarters being singletons. The sample comprised PBMCs. These receptors all stem from a woman in her fifties or sixties in good health and CMV-seropositive. Each CDR3 is given with its conserved first and last residue. The D gene is left open where the match is weak. Clone sizes are given selectively: once, few, many, or a class where the clone is expanded.

clone size: -; D gene: -; J gene: TRBJ2-5; V gene: TRBV29-1; CDR3 protein: CSVWGLDRTGTQYF; CDR3 DNA: TGCAGCGTTTGGGGACTCGACCGGACGGGGACCCAGTACTTC
clone size: -; D gene: TRBD2; J gene: TRBJ2-7; V gene: TRBV11-2; CDR3 protein: CASRFTSGDEQYF; CDR3 DNA: TGTGCCAGCAGATTTACTAGCGGTGATGAGCAGTACTTC
clone size: -; D gene: TRBD2; J gene: TRBJ2-3; V gene: TRBV18; CDR3 protein: CASSPEDLAGFRAQYF; CDR3 DNA: TGTGCCAGCTCACCGGAAGATCTAGCGGGATTTCGAGCGCAGTATTTT
clone size: few; D gene: -; J gene: TRBJ1-5; V gene: TRBV28; CDR3 protein: CASSIPRRVPNQPQHF; CDR3 DNA: TGTGCCAGCAGCATCCCCCGCAGGGTTCCCAATCAGCCCCAGCATTTT
clone size: -; D gene: TRBD1; J gene: TRBJ2-5; V gene: TRBV10-1; CDR3 protein: CASSEDRGQLTETQYF; CDR3 DNA: TGCGCCAGCAGTGAGGACAGGGGGCAGCTTACAGAGACCCAGTACTTC
clone size: -; D gene: -; J gene: TRBJ2-7; V gene: TRBV6-6; CDR3 protein: CASSYSKSGSGYEQYF; CDR3 DNA: TGTGCCAGCAGTTACTCGAAGTCGGGGTCCGGCTACGAGCAGTACTTC
clone size: -; D gene: TRBD1; J gene: TRBJ1-3; V gene: TRBV28; CDR3 protein: CASWGGQGSNTIYF; CDR3 DNA: TGTGCCAGCTGGGGGGGACAGGGGTCGAACACCATATATTTT
clone size: -; D gene: TRBD1; J gene: TRBJ2-7; V gene: TRBV6-1; CDR3 protein: CASRLAGTGPYEQYF; CDR3 DNA: TGTGCCAGCAGACTTGCCGGGACAGGGCCCTACGAGCAGTACTTC
clone size: -; D gene: -; J gene: TRBJ2-1; V gene: TRBV5-1; CDR3 protein: CASTFGTGSYNEQFF; CDR3 DNA: TGCGCCAGCACCTTTGGGACTGGGTCCTACAATGAGCAGTTCTTC
clone size: once; D gene: -; J gene: TRBJ1-1; V gene: TRBV18; CDR3 protein: CASSPGWGQTEAFF; CDR3 DNA: TGTGCCAGCTCACCCGGCTGGGGGCAAACTGAAGCTTTCTTT
clone size: -; D gene: -; J gene: TRBJ1-1; V gene: TRBV9; CDR3 protein: CASSYTGANTEAFF; CDR3 DNA: TGTGCCAGCAGCTACACCGGAGCGAACACTGAAGCTTTCTTT
clone size: -; D gene: TRBD2; J gene: TRBJ2-2; V gene: TRBV7-9; CDR3 protein: CASTLGLNFGELFF; CDR3 DNA: TGTGCCAGCACCCTGGGACTAAACTTCGGGGAGCTGTTTTTT
clone size: -; D gene: -; J gene: TRBJ2-5; V gene: TRBV4-2; CDR3 protein: CASSVSRGRGETQYF; CDR3 DNA: TGTGCCAGCAGCGTAAGCAGGGGTAGGGGAGAGACCCAGTACTTC
clone size: -; D gene: TRBD1; J gene: TRBJ2-1; V gene: TRBV7-9; CDR3 protein: CSSSRTGNEQFF; CDR3 DNA: TGTTCCAGCAGCAGGACAGGGAATGAGCAGTTCTTC
clone size: -; D gene: TRBD1; J gene: TRBJ1-5; V gene: TRBV4-1; CDR3 protein: CASSPRDRGVGSNQPQHF; CDR3 DNA: TGCGCCAGTAGCCCCCGGGACAGGGGAGTAGGGAGCAATCAGCCCCAGCATTTT
clone size: -; D gene: -; J gene: TRBJ2-1; V gene: TRBV10-2; CDR3 protein: CASRGANEQFF; CDR3 DNA: TGCGCCAGCAGGGGGGCAAATGAGCAGTTCTTC
clone size: -; D gene: -; J gene: TRBJ1-1; V gene: TRBV6-5; CDR3 protein: CASLIRANTEAFF; CDR3 DNA: TGTGCCAGCCTGATCAGGGCGAACACTGAAGCTTTCTTT
clone size: -; D gene: -; J gene: TRBJ1-1; V gene: TRBV11-1; CDR3 protein: CASSFLKADKNTEAFF; CDR3 DNA: TGTGCCAGCAGCTTTCTAAAAGCGGATAAGAACACTGAAGCTTTCTTT
clone size: -; D gene: TRBD1; J gene: TRBJ2-3; V gene: TRBV9; CDR3 protein: CASSVALQGASTDTQYF; CDR3 DNA: TGTGCCAGCAGCGTAGCTCTTCAGGGGGCAAGCACAGATACGCAGTATTTT
clone size: few; D gene: -; J gene: TRBJ2-2; V gene: TRBV5-1; CDR3 protein: CASSLEARGENTGELFF; CDR3 DNA: TGCGCCAGCAGCTTGGAGGCCAGGGGCGAGAACACCGGGGAGCTGTTTTTT
clone size: -; D gene: -; J gene: TRBJ2-7; V gene: TRBV29-1; CDR3 protein: CSVSTPYEQYF; CDR3 DNA: TGCAGCGTGAGCACTCCCTACGAGCAGTACTTC
clone size: few; D gene: TRBD1; J gene: TRBJ2-1; V gene: TRBV18; CDR3 protein: CASSPEPGQGDEQFF; CDR3 DNA: TGTGCCAGCTCACCAGAACCGGGACAGGGGGATGAGCAGTTCTTC
clone size: -; D gene: -; J gene: TRBJ2-3; V gene: TRBV29-1; CDR3 protein: CSVVSQWETDTQYF; CDR3 DNA: TGCAGCGTTGTTAGTCAGTGGGAGACAGATACGCAGTATTTT
clone size: -; D gene: TRBD1; J gene: TRBJ1-1; V gene: TRBV7-3; CDR3 protein: CASSPQGAHTEAFF; CDR3 DNA: TGTGCCAGCAGCCCTCAGGGGGCACACACTGAAGCTTTCTTT
clone size: -; D gene: -; J gene: TRBJ2-5; V gene: TRBV7-2; CDR3 protein: CASSPGGSETQYF; CDR3 DNA: TGTGCCAGCAGCCCCGGGGGAAGCGAGACCCAGTACTTC
clone size: -; D gene: -; J gene: TRBJ2-1; V gene: TRBV7-6; CDR3 protein: CASSLAFSSYNEQFF; CDR3 DNA: TGTGCCAGCAGCTTAGCCTTTAGCTCCTACAATGAGCAGTTCTTC
clone size: -; D gene: TRBD2; J gene: TRBJ2-5; V gene: TRBV5-4; CDR3 protein: CASSLSSGVGTQYF; CDR3 DNA: TGTGCCAGCAGCTTGTCTAGCGGAGTCGGGACCCAGTACTTC
clone size: few; D gene: -; J gene: TRBJ1-4; V gene: TRBV2; CDR3 protein: CASSSTAEKLFF; CDR3 DNA: TGTGCCAGCAGTTCTACTGCTGAAAAACTGTTTTTT
clone size: -; D gene: TRBD2; J gene: TRBJ2-1; V gene: TRBV6-4; CDR3 protein: CASSEGGAGGLGSEQFF; CDR3 DNA: TGTGCCAGCAGTGAAGGAGGAGCGGGAGGGTTGGGGAGTGAGCAGTTCTTC
clone size: -; D gene: -; J gene: TRBJ2-7; V gene: TRBV28; CDR3 protein: CASSLSTAWEQYF; CDR3 DNA: TGTGCCAGCAGTCTTTCTACTGCCTGGGAGCAGTACTTC
clone size: few; D gene: TRBD1; J gene: TRBJ1-3; V gene: TRBV5-4; CDR3 protein: CASSQDRNSGNTIYF; CDR3 DNA: TGTGCCAGCAGCCAGGACAGGAACTCTGGAAACACCATATATTTT
clone size: few; D gene: -; J gene: TRBJ2-7; V gene: TRBV6-5; CDR3 protein: CASSYSTGYPYEQYF; CDR3 DNA: TGTGCCAGCAGTTACTCGACTGGATATCCCTACGAGCAGTACTTC
clone size: -; D gene: -; J gene: TRBJ1-4; V gene: TRBV5-1; CDR3 protein: CASSLIGGNEKLFF; CDR3 DNA: TGCGCCAGCAGCTTGATCGGGGGGAATGAAAAACTGTTTTTT
clone size: -; D gene: TRBD1; J gene: TRBJ1-2; V gene: TRBV9; CDR3 protein: CASSQQGNYGYTF; CDR3 DNA: TGTGCCAGCAGCCAACAGGGGAACTATGGCTACACCTTC
clone size: -; D gene: -; J gene: TRBJ1-2; V gene: TRBV28; CDR3 protein: CATSLRSYGYTF; CDR3 DNA: TGTGCCACCTCATTGAGGTCCTATGGCTACACCTTC
clone size: -; D gene: TRBD2; J gene: TRBJ2-3; V gene: TRBV11-2; CDR3 protein: CASSLVAGGAPDTQYF; CDR3 DNA: TGTGCCAGCAGCTTAGTAGCGGGAGGGGCCCCAGATACGCAGTATTTT
clone size: few; D gene: TRBD1; J gene: TRBJ1-2; V gene: TRBV28; CDR3 protein: CASSFAGGNYGYTF; CDR3 DNA: TGTGCCAGCAGTTTCGCAGGGGGAAACTATGGCTACACCTTC
clone size: few; D gene: -; J gene: TRBJ1-6; V gene: TRBV30; CDR3 protein: CAAGGGAHNSPLHF; CDR3 DNA: TGTGCCGCGGGGGGAGGGGCTCATAATTCACCCCTCCACTTT
clone size: many; D gene: TRBD1; J gene: TRBJ1-5; V gene: TRBV15; CDR3 protein: CATSPRRTGNQPQHF; CDR3 DNA: TGTGCCACCAGCCCTCGCCGGACAGGGAATCAGCCCCAGCATTTT
clone size: -; D gene: -; J gene: TRBJ1-3; V gene: TRBV18; CDR3 protein: CASSPIRGTGNTIYF; CDR3 DNA: TGTGCCAGCTCACCAATCAGGGGAACTGGAAACACCATATATTTT